This TCR beta chain was sequenced during a study of T cell changes during pregnancy in multiple sclerosis. This clone was recorded only once. Here immunoSEQ multiplex PCR was the method, and the copy in TCRdb shows in-frame clones only, minus some. Among more than 90,000 clones listed, around 92% were seen once. With V trimmed by 5 bases and J by 5 bases, 17 bases remained unmatched. The germline CDR1 and CDR2 sequences are SEHNR and FQNEAQ (reference sequence). The CDR3 covers 18 residues. This rearrangement joins TRBV7-9 to TRBJ2-3, with 9 nucleotides matching TRBD2. This receptor was taken from a female donor with multiple sclerosis, enrolled in a pregnancy study. Material: peripheral blood, obtained after pregnancy. Here the CDR3 reads CASSNSGRGGLAQDTQYF. Here the CDR3 DNA reads TGTGCCAGCAGCAACTCTGGAAGGGGGGGACTAGCACAAGATACGCAGTATTTT.